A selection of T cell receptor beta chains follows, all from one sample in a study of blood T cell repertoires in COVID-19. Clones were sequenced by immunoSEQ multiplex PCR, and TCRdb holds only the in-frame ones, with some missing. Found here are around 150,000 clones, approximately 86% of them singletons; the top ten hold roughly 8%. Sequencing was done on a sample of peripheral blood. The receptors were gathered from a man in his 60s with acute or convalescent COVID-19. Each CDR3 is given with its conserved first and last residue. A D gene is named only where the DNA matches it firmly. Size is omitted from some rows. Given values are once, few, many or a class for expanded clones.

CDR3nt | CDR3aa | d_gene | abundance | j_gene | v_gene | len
TGTGCCAGCAGTTACGGGGGGGCGGACACTGAAGCTTTCTTT | CASSYGGADTEAFF | - | - | TRBJ1-1 | TRBV6-5 | 14
TGTGCCAGCAGCTTCCGGTCCCAACGGGGCTACACCTTC | CASSFRSQRGYTF | - | few | TRBJ1-2 | TRBV11-2 | 13
TGTGCCAGCAGTTCCCTCAGACAGACCCGAAACACCATATATTTT | CASSSLRQTRNTIYF | - | - | TRBJ1-3 | TRBV28 | 15
TGTGCCAGCAGTGAAATGGGTACAGGGTCGGGGAAACCCCTCCACTTT | CASSEMGTGSGKPLHF | - | - | TRBJ1-6 | TRBV2 | 16
TGCAGCGTTGAAGAGGGACAGAGAGCTTTCTTT | CSVEEGQRAFF | TRBD1 | - | TRBJ1-1 | TRBV29-1 | 11
TGCGCCAGCAGCGCCATGAGGATCTCACCCCACTATGGCTACACCTTC | CASSAMRISPHYGYTF | - | - | TRBJ1-2 | TRBV5-1 | 16
TGTGCCAGTAGTATCCAGGGGGCCAGCGAGCAGTACTTC | CASSIQGASEQYF | TRBD1 | - | TRBJ2-7 | TRBV19 | 13
TGTGCCAGCAGCCATACGGGGGAGAAACAGCCCCAGCATTTT | CASSHTGEKQPQHF | - | few | TRBJ1-5 | TRBV3-1/TRBV3-2 | 14
TGTGCCAGCAGCCGGTTGGACAGGGACTACGAGCAGTACTTC | CASSRLDRDYEQYF | TRBD1 | few | TRBJ2-7 | TRBV28 | 14
TGTGCCAGCAGTTTAGGCCGGCGGGGGTTTCAGCCCCAGCATTTT | CASSLGRRGFQPQHF | - | - | TRBJ1-5 | TRBV28 | 15
TGTGCCAGCAGCGTAAGACTAGAAAGCACAGATACGCAGTATTTT | CASSVRLESTDTQYF | - | - | TRBJ2-3 | TRBV9 | 15
TGTGCCAGCTCACCACCGGCGGGGGACGCGAACACCGGGGAGCTGTTTTTT | CASSPPAGDANTGELFF | TRBD2 | - | TRBJ2-2 | TRBV18 | 17
TGTGCCAGCAGCCGGAATTCCGGGACAGGGGCCTCTGAAGCTTTCTTT | CASSRNSGTGASEAFF | TRBD1 | once | TRBJ1-1 | TRBV14 | 16
TGTGCCACCGGTCCATGGGTGGTCCCAATGAGGGTGCAGTTCTTC | CATGPWVVPMRVQFF | - | - | TRBJ2-1 | TRBV9 | 15
TGTGCCAGTAGTATGGGACTAGCGACGTACGAGCAGTACTTC | CASSMGLATYEQYF | TRBD2 | - | TRBJ2-7 | TRBV19 | 14
TGTGCCAGCAGCTACGAGGGCGGAGGTTACTATGGCTACACCTTC | CASSYEGGGYYGYTF | - | - | TRBJ1-2 | TRBV6-5 | 15
TGTGCCAGCAGTGGACAGGGCGGTCAGCCCCAGCATTTT | CASSGQGGQPQHF | TRBD1 | once | TRBJ1-5 | TRBV5-8 | 13
TGTGCCAGCAGCCAGGGGCCGTCCGGCAGGACCGGGGAGCTGTTTTTT | CASSQGPSGRTGELFF | - | few | TRBJ2-2 | TRBV28 | 16
TGTGCCAGCAGCCCCCCGCCAGGGAGGGTACACACAGATACGCAGTATTTT | CASSPPPGRVHTDTQYF | TRBD2 | - | TRBJ2-3 | TRBV5-6 | 17
TGTGCCAGCAGTGTGGTAGGAGGGCGTGGTGAAAAACTGTTTTTT | CASSVVGGRGEKLFF | - | - | TRBJ1-4 | TRBV11-1 | 15
TGTGCCAGCAGTTACTCGGAGGGCAACACTGAAGCTTTCTTT | CASSYSEGNTEAFF | - | - | TRBJ1-1 | TRBV6-5 | 14
TGTGCCAGTAGTATAGATTCGCGGGGCTACAATGAGCAGTTCTTC | CASSIDSRGYNEQFF | - | - | TRBJ2-1 | TRBV19 | 15
TGCGCCAGCAGCTTGGGGACGGGAGGAAACACCATATATTTT | CASSLGTGGNTIYF | - | - | TRBJ1-3 | TRBV5-1 | 14
TGTGCCAGCAGCCAAGCCTCTCTCCCGAACACCGGGGAGCTGTTTTTT | CASSQASLPNTGELFF | - | - | TRBJ2-2 | TRBV3-1/TRBV3-2 | 16
TGTGCCAGCAGTCCTAGGAGGGGCGTCAACACTGAAGCTTTCTTT | CASSPRRGVNTEAFF | - | few | TRBJ1-1 | TRBV28 | 15
TGTGCCACCAGTTCGTCTAGCGGCATACAAGAGACCCAGTACTTC | CATSSSSGIQETQYF | TRBD2 | - | TRBJ2-5 | TRBV24-1 | 15
TGCAGCGTTCCGGCCGGGGGGGCTGGGGCCAACGTCCTGACTTTC | CSVPAGGAGANVLTF | TRBD2 | once | TRBJ2-6 | TRBV29-1 | 15
TGCGCCAGCTCTCCACAGGGAACTCCTGGGGCCAACGTCCTGACTTTC | CASSPQGTPGANVLTF | - | - | TRBJ2-6 | TRBV5-1 | 16
TGTGCCAGCAGCTGGGGACAGTTGAACACTGAAGCTTTCTTT | CASSWGQLNTEAFF | TRBD1 | - | TRBJ1-1 | TRBV7-2 | 14
TGCGCCAGCAGCCCCCTCCGGGACAGCCTGACCTATGGCTACACCTTC | CASSPLRDSLTYGYTF | TRBD1 | few | TRBJ1-2 | TRBV4-1 | 16
TGTGCCAGCAGTGACCTCCAGGGTGGTTATGGCTACACCTTC | CASSDLQGGYGYTF | - | once | TRBJ1-2 | TRBV27 | 14
TGTGCCAGCAGCCCACTCGGACTAGCCCGAGGGACGCAGTATTTT | CASSPLGLARGTQYF | TRBD2 | - | TRBJ2-3 | TRBV27 | 15
TGTGCCAGCAGCCCAAATACGCAGTATTTT | CASSPNTQYF | - | - | TRBJ2-3 | TRBV7-9 | 10
TGTGCCTGGGCGGGGACAGGGGGCGCGAACACCGGGGAGCTGTTTTTT | CAWAGTGGANTGELFF | TRBD1 | - | TRBJ2-2 | TRBV30 | 16
TGTGCCAGCAGCAAGGATGGCGGGAGGACTAATGAAAAACTGTTTTTT | CASSKDGGRTNEKLFF | - | - | TRBJ1-4 | TRBV5-4 | 16
TGTGCCAGCAGCTCTCCTCGGGTCACTGAAGCTTTCTTT | CASSSPRVTEAFF | - | - | TRBJ1-1 | TRBV6-6 | 13
TGTGCCACCCCGGGGTACCCCGGCTATGAGCAGTTCTTC | CATPGYPGYEQFF | - | - | TRBJ2-1 | TRBV21-1 | 13
TGTGCCAGCAGCCCCCGGGACAGCCATGGCTACACCTTC | CASSPRDSHGYTF | TRBD1 | - | TRBJ1-2 | TRBV9 | 13
TGTGCCAGTAGTATGGGGTCTGCGGGAGGCCTGAACACCGGGGAGCTGTTTTTT | CASSMGSAGGLNTGELFF | TRBD2 | - | TRBJ2-2 | TRBV19 | 18
TGTGCCAGCAGTTTATACTCTACTGGCACCGGGGAGCTGTTTTTT | CASSLYSTGTGELFF | - | - | TRBJ2-2 | TRBV27 | 15